The 32 T cell receptor beta chains given below trace back to one sample, sequenced in a study of regulatory T cells in long-lasting Graves disease. Time point given: persistent/refractory GD, antithyroid drugs over 5 years with positive TRAb. There was RNA extracted from PBMCs, and the TCR library was made from it. CDR3-region Arm-PCR and iRepertoire HTBI primers produced the TCR beta libraries. Via MiXCR, TCRdb re-called the multiplex PCR reads, giving one row per CDR3 protein. The data hold roughly 490,000 distinct CDR3 sequences, with under 25% observed a single time. Here the sequenced sample was peripheral blood mononuclear cells (PBMCs), taken when the disease was refractory, from a patient treated with antithyroid drugs. These receptors originate from a female donor with Graves disease.

V and J are TRBV20-1 and TRBJ1-4, with 7 bases that match TRBD1. Looked up from germline, CDR1 is DFQATT and CDR2 is SNEGSKA (reference sequence). The CDR3 is 14 amino acids. Trimming at V came to 2 bases and at J to 7 bases, leaving 7 bases not matched to a gene. CDR3 sequence reads: CSARPDRVVEKLFF. As DNA, the CDR3 is TGCAGTGCTAGACCCGACAGGGTAGTTGAAAAACTGTTTTTT.

The chain employs TRBV9 and TRBJ2-7; D is unresolved. The V end was cut by 7 bases, the J end by 10 bases, with 18 bases between. CDR3 length: 12 residues. CDR1 SGDLS and CDR2 YYNGEE come from the germline V gene. Here the CDR3 reads CASSKAQSEQYF. CDR3 sequence (DNA): TGTGCCAGCTCCAAAGCCCAGTCAGAACAGTACTTC.

This clonotype was observed many times. The chain couples TRBV20-1 to TRBJ1-1, with TRBD1 matching over 7 bases. Germline trimming cut 6 bases from V and 1 base from J; bases unmatched to any gene: 8. CDR3 size: 14 residues. CDR1 is DFQATT, CDR2 SNEGSKA, per germline (reference sequence). DNA for the CDR3: TGCAGTGCAACCTCCGGGACAGCGAACACTGAAGCTTTCTTT. Protein product: CSATSGTANTEAFF.

The chain is built from TRBV3-1 and TRBJ1-1; D is unresolved. CDR3 length equals 14 residues. Looked up from germline, CDR1 is LGHDT and CDR2 is YNNKEL (reference sequence). Trimming stripped 3 bases from V and 1 base from J, with 9 bases between. The CDR3 is CASSQSRGNTEAFF. CDR3 nucleotide sequence: TGTGCCAGCAGCCAGAGCCGAGGGAACACTGAAGCTTTCTTT.

The sample holds many counts of this clonotype. The chain recombines TRBV6-2 or TRBV6-3 with TRBJ1-1; unclear D gene. This CDR3 comprises 13 residues. V lost 3 bases to trimming and J lost 1 base, with 6 bases between them. CDR1 is MNHEY and CDR2 is SVGEGT in the germline V gene. CDR3 DNA sequence: TGTGCCAGCAGTTATAATCGGAACACTGAAGCTTTCTTT. Residues: CASSYNRNTEAFF.

V and J are TRBV7-9 and TRBJ1-4; perhaps TRBD1 as D (6 bases). Deletions cut 6 bases from V and 5 bases from J, with 13 bases between. The germline CDR1 and CDR2 sequences are SEHNR and FQNEAQ (reference sequence). The CDR3 totals 14 residues. The CDR3 sequence: CASSYRDPNEKLFF. The CDR3 DNA follows: TGTGCCAGCAGTTACAGGGACCCGAATGAAAAACTGTTTTTT.

The chain has TRBV6-5 and TRBJ2-7, with D perhaps matching TRBD1 (6 bases). Germline-derived CDR1 and CDR2 are MNHEY and SVGAGI. The CDR3 spans 15 residues. V was trimmed by 2 bases and J by 4 bases, leaving 15 bases between them. This chain's CDR3 is CASSYAGTQGYEQYF. Written as DNA, the CDR3 is TGTGCCAGCAGTTACGCCGGGACACAGGGATACGAGCAGTACTTC.

The V gene is TRBV11-2, the J gene TRBJ1-1; 7 nucleotides agree with TRBD1. The length of the CDR3 is 14 residues. The germline V gene encodes CDR1 SGHAT and CDR2 FQNNGV. The V and J ends lost 6 bases and 5 bases, in that order; junction bases with no gene match: 9. The DNA of the CDR3 is TGTGCCAGCAGACTAGCATCGACAGGGACTGAAGCTTTCTTT. Translated, it gives CASRLASTGTEAFF.

This clonotype came up many times. The rearrangement joins TRBV5-6 to TRBJ1-2; D is undetermined. The CDR3 is 13 amino acids. Germline-derived CDR1 and CDR2 are SGHDT and YYEEEE. V was trimmed by 2 bases and J by 8 bases, leaving 13 bases between them. CDR3 sequence: CASSLWGVPGYTF. In nucleotides, the CDR3 is TGTGCCAGCAGCTTATGGGGTGTTCCCGGCTACACCTTC. The full variable domain, with the rest looked up from reference TRBV5-6 and TRBJ1-2, is DAGVTQSPTHLIKTRGQQVTLRCSPKSGHDTVSWYQQALGQGPQFIFQYYEEEERQRGNFPDRFSGHQFPNYSSELNVNALLLGDSALYLCASSLWGVPGYTFGSGTRLTVV.

This clonotype came up many times. This chain connects TRBV28 to TRBJ2-7; D is ambiguous. The CDR3 covers 13 residues. Germline-derived CDR1 and CDR2 are MDHEN and SYDVKM. Trimming left V 3 bases short and J 9 bases short, with 15 bases between. CDR3 in DNA: TGTGCCAGCAGTTTCGAGGCTCTCCTCGGGCAGTACTTC. Translating it yields CASSFEALLGQYF.

This rearrangement joins TRBV6-5 to TRBJ1-1; D might be TRBD1 (5 bases). The germline V and J ends were trimmed by 4 bases and 2 bases, with 8 bases remaining between them. Germline V gene lookup returns CDR1 MNHEY and CDR2 SVGAGI. The CDR3 runs 13 residues. CDR3 bases: TGTGCCAGCAGTTGGGGCCGAAACACTGAAGCTTTCTTT. It is translated as CASSWGRNTEAFF.

This clonotype is medium-sized. CDR3 region: CASSEGSYGYTF. CDR3 DNA sequence: TGTGCCAGCAGTGAAGGCAGCTATGGCTACACCTTC. The chain combines TRBV2 with TRBJ1-2, with no clear D. The ends were cut back, 1 base at V and 4 bases at J, with 4 bases in the middle. The CDR3 length is 12 residues. The germline V gene encodes CDR1 SNHLY and CDR2 FYNNEI.

Here the CDR3 reads CSARDRGQGNTGELFF. CDR3 nucleotide sequence: TGCAGTGCTAGAGATAGGGGACAGGGTAACACCGGGGAGCTGTTTTTT. The rearrangement links TRBV20-1 to TRBJ2-2; 9 nucleotides line up with TRBD1. Per the germline V gene, CDR1 is DFQATT and CDR2 is SNEGSKA (reference sequence). This CDR3 region has 16 residues. J was trimmed by 2 bases and V by 0 bases; bases with no gene match: 4.

This clonotype came up a few times. This chain connects TRBV29-1 to TRBJ2-7; the D call may be TRBD1 or TRBD2 (5 bases each). The germline gives CDR1 SQVTM, CDR2 ANQGSEA. The CDR3 length is 13 residues. Trimming stripped 6 bases from V and 6 bases from J, with 18 bases between. CDR3 residues: CSVPGTGDREQYF. The DNA for the CDR3 is TGCAGCGTCCCGGGGACGGGTGATCGCGAGCAGTACTTC.

The J gene is TRBJ2-7, the V gene TRBV19; TRBD1 matches 9 bases. This CDR3 region has 13 residues. V was pared by 7 bases and J by 4 bases, with 5 bases of the junction left unmatched. Germline V gene data show CDR1 as LNHDA and CDR2 as SQIVND (reference sequence). The CDR3: CASTSGTGYEQYF. The CDR3 bases are TGTGCCAGTACCTCCGGGACAGGGTACGAGCAGTACTTC.

This clonotype came up many times. The chain has TRBV29-1 and TRBJ2-4; 9 bases map to TRBD1. Germline loops: CDR1 SQVTM, CDR2 ANQGSEA. V shed 6 bases, J shed 8 bases, and the junction held 8 bases outside the gene matches. This CDR3 region has 13 residues. CDR3 loop: CSVETGGRDIQYF. The CDR3 DNA reads TGCAGCGTGGAAACAGGGGGCCGGGACATTCAGTACTTC.

The rearrangement uses TRBV18 and TRBJ1-2, with D tentatively TRBD1 (5 bases). V gave up 3 bases and J gave up 4 bases, with 12 bases separating them. The CDR3 is made up of 14 amino acids. Germline V gives CDR1 KGHSH, CDR2 LQKENI. CDR3 residues: CASSPLTEFYGYTF. CDR3 sequence (DNA): TGTGCCAGCTCACCCCTGACAGAATTCTATGGCTACACCTTC.

V usage is TRBV20-1 and J usage is TRBJ2-2, with 10 nucleotides matching TRBD1. Trimming at V came to 4 bases and at J to 8 bases, leaving 7 bases not matched to a gene. Germline-derived CDR1 and CDR2 are DFQATT and SNEGSKA (reference sequence). CDR3 size: 14 residues. DNA for the CDR3: TGCAGTGCTATTAGACAGGGGGCACGAGGGGAGCTGTTTTTT. It specifies CSAIRQGARGELFF.

This rearrangement joins TRBV19 to TRBJ2-2; D is ambiguous. CDR1 is LNHDA and CDR2 is SQIVND in the germline V gene (reference sequence). Trimming pared 4 bases from V and 5 bases from J, leaving 14 bases between. CDR3 length: 15 amino acids. The CDR3 region is CASSRVVGSTGELFF. CDR3 sequence (DNA): TGTGCCAGTAGTAGGGTCGTGGGATCAACCGGGGAGCTGTTTTTT.

This chain joins TRBV5-6 and TRBJ1-3; D remains unclear. Germline-derived CDR1 and CDR2 are SGHDT and YYEEEE. This CDR3 contains 16 residues. Deletions cut 1 base from V and 2 bases from J, with 13 bases between. The CDR3 sequence: CASSLIGDSTGNTIYF. In DNA form, the CDR3 reads TGTGCCAGCAGCTTGATCGGGGATTCTACTGGAAACACCATATATTTT.

This rearrangement joins TRBV29-1 to TRBJ1-4; maybe TRBD1 (5 bases). With 4 bases removed from V and 7 bases from J, the gap between germline ends came to 7 bases. CDR1 is SQVTM and CDR2 is ANQGSEA in the germline V gene. The length of the CDR3 is 11 residues. Written as DNA, the CDR3 is TGCAGCGTTGGGCAGGGTGAAAAACTGTTTTTT. Residues: CSVGQGEKLFF.

This clonotype was picked up many times. This chain connects TRBV20-1 to TRBJ1-1, with D unclear. The germline CDR1 and CDR2 sequences are DFQATT and SNEGSKA (reference sequence). This CDR3 comprises 10 residues. Trimming removed 1 base at V and 10 bases at J, with 7 bases between. CDR3 region: CSARALGAFF. The CDR3, as DNA: TGCAGTGCTAGAGCCCTGGGAGCTTTCTTT.

This clonotype was observed at least ten times. This rearrangement joins TRBV28 to TRBJ2-2; no reliable D call. Between the trimmed V and J ends, which lost 6 bases and 0 bases, there was a span of 17 bases. The CDR3 length is 17 residues. Germline V lookup: CDR1 MDHEN, CDR2 SYDVKM. The CDR3 DNA is TGTGCCAGCAGCCTAATAGACGTTTCATCGAACACCGGGGAGCTGTTTTTT. Translated: CASSLIDVSSNTGELFF.

This clonotype was observed a single time. V usage is TRBV10-3 and J usage is TRBJ1-5; D is ambiguous. Trimming removed 5 bases from V and 5 bases from J, with 13 bases in between. The germline V gene has CDR1 ENHRY and CDR2 SYGVKD. The CDR3 consists of 14 residues. Here the CDR3 reads CAISQAGLYQPQHF. Here the CDR3 DNA reads TGTGCCATCAGTCAAGCTGGGCTTTATCAGCCCCAGCATTTT.

V is TRBV2 and J is TRBJ2-7, with D possibly TRBD2 on 5 matching bases. Trimming shortened V by 4 bases and J by 2 bases, and 15 bases separated the two germline ends. From germline, CDR1 is SNHLY and CDR2 FYNNEI. This CDR3 region has 15 residues. The CDR3: CASSAASGETYEQYF. CDR3 DNA: TGTGCCAGCAGTGCCGCCAGCGGCGAAACCTACGAGCAGTACTTC.

This clonotype appeared many times. The V gene is TRBV7-9, the J gene TRBJ2-7, with TRBD1 identical over 9 bases. There are 13 residues in the CDR3. V shed 5 bases and J 9 bases; nucleotides not matched to a gene: 8. Germline V lookup: CDR1 SEHNR, CDR2 FQNEAQ (reference sequence). The CDR3 loop reads CASSGRDRDVQYF. Written as DNA, the CDR3 is TGTGCCAGCAGCGGCAGGGACAGGGACGTGCAGTACTTC. The full variable domain, rest sourced from reference TRBV7-9 and TRBJ2-7, is DTGVSQNPRHKITKRGQNVTFRCDPISEHNRLYWYRQTLGQGPEFLTYFQNEAQLEKSRLLSDRFSAERPKGSFSTLEIQRTEQGDSAMYLCASSGRDRDVQYFGPGTRLTVT.

Many counts were recorded for this clonotype. The chain recombines TRBV2 with TRBJ2-7, with 10 bases identical to TRBD1. CDR1 is SNHLY and CDR2 is FYNNEI in the germline V gene. The V segment lost 4 bases and the J segment 6 bases; nucleotides outside the gene matches: 6. CDR3 size: 14 residues. This CDR3 reads CASSAGTGESEQYF. CDR3 sequence (DNA): TGTGCCAGCAGTGCCGGGACAGGGGAGTCCGAGCAGTACTTC.

Ten or more counts support this clonotype. CDR3 sequence: CASSDREVYEQYF. Here the CDR3 DNA reads TGTGCCAGCAGTGACAGGGAAGTCTACGAGCAGTACTTC. This chain connects TRBV6-1 to TRBJ2-7; perhaps TRBD1 as D (5 bases). The ends were cut back, 3 bases at V and 3 bases at J, with 9 bases in the middle. The CDR3 runs 13 residues. Germline-derived CDR1 and CDR2 are MNHNS and SASEGT.

This clonotype showed up many times. CDR3 sequence reads: CASSLSQARRLRDQPQHF. In DNA, the CDR3 is TGTGCCAGCAGTTTATCGCAGGCGAGGAGGTTACGAGATCAGCCCCAGCATTTT. V is TRBV28 and J is TRBJ1-5; no clear D gene. The ends were cut back, 1 base at V and 5 bases at J, with 21 bases in the middle. The CDR3 has 18 amino acids. CDR1 and CDR2 (germline): MDHEN, SYDVKM.

This clonotype was detected a few times. This chain uses TRBV6-2 or TRBV6-3 with TRBJ1-1; D not resolved. The germline V and J ends were trimmed by 7 bases and 0 bases, with 9 bases remaining between them. The CDR3 has 13 amino acids. Germline assignment: CDR1 MNHEY and CDR2 SVGEGT. The CDR3: CASNNMMNTEAFF. The CDR3 nucleotides are TGTGCCAGCAACAACATGATGAACACTGAAGCTTTCTTT.

This clonotype has only one observation. The junction departs from the called germline gene at one end, perhaps through a read error. The chain uses TRBV28 and TRBJ2-6; TRBD1 or TRBD2 may be the D gene (6 bases each). CDR3 size: 15 residues. The germline gives CDR1 MDHEN, CDR2 SYDVKM. For the CDR3, the DNA is TGTGCCAGCAGTTTCCCGGGGGCTGGGGCCGACGTCCTGACTTTC. Translated: CASSFPGAGADVLTF.

There are many counts of this clonotype. The chain carries TRBV2 and TRBJ1-5, with D tentatively TRBD1 (6 bases). Germline V gene sequence: CDR1 SNHLY, CDR2 FYNNEI. The germline V and J ends were trimmed by 3 bases and 2 bases, with 8 bases remaining between them. The CDR3 runs 14 residues. The CDR3 sequence is CASSDRGGNQPQHF. CDR3 bases: TGTGCCAGCAGTGACAGGGGAGGCAATCAGCCCCAGCATTTT.